This TCR beta chain was sequenced for a study of cytomegalovirus exposure and HLA in healthy donors (dated by TCRdb to 2017 to 2019). Regarding the study in general: An earlier analysis of approximately 600 of the donors reported 250 to 350 Gb of sequence data and around 120 million unique TCR beta sequences from some 180 million T cells. On average, over 200,000 unique TCR beta nucleotide sequences were sequenced per donor among about 400 genotyped donors of the cohort, with roughly a sixth of those sequences being non-productive. Class I and class II HLA loci were covered by the typing at four-digit resolution. The study aimed to test whether signatures of past pathogen exposure could be identified by cataloging public T cell receptors. All discovery cohort repertoires had been generated using a single sequencing platform. In a later genetic analysis, genome-wide SNP genotypes for about 60% of the 666 donors were used, and that subset was treated as a discovery cohort. Typing coverage differed by locus: A, B, C, DRB1 and DQB1 were typed in about 620-630 donors, DQA1 in 500 to 550, DPA1 in around 600, and DPB1 in approximately 450. Around 320 gigabases of sequencing data and approximately 93 million unique TCR sequences were included in an early release covering roughly 700 HLA-typed donors. High-throughput TCR immunosequencing, statistical association of individual TCRs with disease status, and machine learning were combined to predict cytomegalovirus infection status. In an earlier analysis of a few hundred of the donors, high-throughput TCR beta sequencing was used to judge whether each TCR beta V gene segment behaved as functional or pseudogenic. Donor age, sex, ethnicity and CMV serostatus were compiled alongside the repertoire data. Of the 398 genotyped donors, roughly 76% were placed in the genetic ancestry cluster associated with self-reported Caucasian donors. In a later analysis, previously published TCR beta repertoires from fewer than 750 donors were re-analyzed and high-resolution HLA genotyping was added so that TCR occurrence patterns could be studied. In addition to the first cohort of 650 to 750 subjects, a separate validation cohort of 130 or so different subjects was used. Four to six DR-DQ haplotypes were handled as single units for association and clustering, since linkage in the cohort was strong. Rather than using new phenotypic data, the later analysis identified candidate immune exposures from TCR beta sequences and from how often those sequences occurred across donors. The study profiled the T cell repertoires of under 700 subjects by immunosequencing and related them to cytomegalovirus serostatus. Paper-wide results and their limitations: The presence/absence analyses assumed that sequencing depth was roughly uniform across donors, and that assumption may not be true. Because HLA typing was unavailable for some donors at each locus, only the typed subset was used in association tests. A later genetic analysis associated a missense DCLRE1C variant with V-gene and J-gene trimming of TCR beta chains, and an independent cohort replicated the association. In this cohort, only TCR beta chains were sequenced, and detectable features were limited by the absence of alpha or paired-chain data. Immune exposure information for the cohort was limited to CMV serostatus. Specific HLA alleles were associated with more than 15,000 TCR beta sequences at a false discovery rate of 0.05 in a later analysis. Most CMV-associated TCR beta chains appeared to be HLA-restricted in a later analysis, and the HLA associations seemed to be driven largely by CMV exposure. In vitro tests confirmed that three of the cytomegalovirus-associated TCR beta chains recognize cytomegalovirus antigens. The classifier was reported to diagnose cytomegalovirus status with high specificity and sensitivity in both the original cohort and the validation cohort. According to a later genetic analysis, donors in an Asian-associated ancestry cluster had fewer N-insertions in productive TCRs than the approximately 690-donor mean. A cluster of highly shared sequence variants was judged likely to be a technical artifact of the sequencing pipeline. A later analysis found that HLA-associated TCR beta chains were more clonally expanded and had lower generation probabilities than equally common non-associated chains. While some public TCRs were present in many individuals, most TCR sequences turned up only very rarely across donors. Some IMGT-functional V segments, including TRBV6-2 and TRBV6-3, could not be distinguished by the 87-base-pair reads and were therefore excluded. A further reported finding was that TCR beta sequences accurately predicted the HLA-A and HLA-B alleles for most subjects in the first cohort. In the study, around 160 TCR beta chains were listed as associated with cytomegalovirus. In an earlier analysis of approximately 600 of the donors, most TCR beta V segments were observed in productive rearrangements about 87% or about 30% of the time, broadly matching IMGT annotations. Because counts were too low, roughly 16 rarely observed V segments, including chromosome 9 orphons, were excluded from the earlier analysis of some 540 of the donors. When HLA alleles, especially DR and DQ, strongly co-occurred, attributing TCR associations to individual alleles was difficult. The authors suggested that the approach could potentially be extended to other disease states and immunological phenotypes. In a later analysis, TCR association rates were found to vary across HLA loci, with the most associated TCRs seen for DRB1 alleles and the fewest for HLA-C alleles. A later analysis reported that several top co-occurrence clusters appeared linked to parvovirus B19, influenza, CMV and Epstein-Barr virus. Correlated functional status among segregating V segments might be attributable to linkage disequilibrium, but an unknown experimental factor could not be ruled out.

The protocol used for the library was the immunoSEQ multiplex PCR assay. A mixture of 60 forward primers for TCR Vbeta segments and 13 reverse primers for TCR Jbeta segments was used in the multiplex PCR. Amplification of the CDR3 region of rearranged TCR beta genes was performed with a multiplex PCR assay on genomic DNA. On the Illumina HiSeq System, the amplified TCR beta libraries were sequenced as 87-base-pair reads. The source study handled its data this way. A later analysis tallied 70 million to 100 million unique TCR beta chains across the 700 or so repertoires, and around 9.9 million of those chains were shared by two or more donors. A nearest-neighbor algorithm error-corrected the raw reads and collapsed the reads into unique sequences, merging closely related sequences to remove PCR and sequencing errors. CDR3 sequences were aligned to IMGT reference sequences to assign V, D and J gene segments. Each retained sequence needed at least a six-nucleotide match to both a V gene segment and a J gene segment. A rearrangement counted as productive if the CDR3 had no stop codons and remained in frame with V and J, and every other rearrangement counted as non-productive. CDR3 was defined by IMGT convention, running from the second conserved V-encoded cysteine to the conserved J-encoded phenylalanine. In an earlier analysis of more than 550 of the donors, sequences lacking an unambiguous match to a single V gene segment were excluded. In an earlier analysis of 450 to 700 of the donors, V segments were called functional above 56.7% productive rearrangements and were called segregating when the between-donor standard deviation exceeded 5%. A statistical classification framework was built for diagnosing cytomegalovirus status from the catalog of TCR beta chain sequences. A later analysis assigned V and J genes by comparing TCR nucleotide sequences with IMGT/GENE-DB human TR gene sequences. The TCRdist pipeline was used in a later analysis to assign CDR3 sequences and most-parsimonious VDJ recombination scenarios. In a later analysis, each TCR beta chain was defined by its CDR3 amino acid sequence together with its V-gene family, and reads lacking a unique V-gene family were excluded. To address suspected cross-contamination and a sequencing artifact, a later analysis removed 592 highly shared, low-generation-probability nucleotide sequences. In a later analysis, a clonal expansion index was calculated for each public chain from normalized within-repertoire ranks of inferred template counts. In a later analysis, generation probabilities were computed using a VDJ recombination model fitted to out-of-frame rearrangements, and the results were checked against IGoR. In a later analysis, TCR-TCR, TCR-HLA and TCR-CMV co-occurrence was scored with hypergeometric tests, and a repertoire-size bias correction was applied to TCR pairs. A later analysis estimated false discovery rates by permuting HLA or CMV assignments 20 times. In a later analysis, co-occurring TCRs were grouped using DBSCAN, and TCRdist sequence similarity was added for clustering within HLA-allele-positive subsets. Repertoires with fewer than 30,000 or more than 120,000 public chains, plus five repertoires with anomalous nucleotide sharing, were excluded from co-occurrence clustering. Drawn from immuneACCESS, this table holds only the in-frame rearrangements with V and J called that TCRdb kept. Clones are partly lost; checked studies trace under half to an unresolved V gene and leave the rest unexplained. The V and J calls and the clone size are those of that table, but D and trimming were determined from the DNA. The sample contains some 130,000 clones, about 63% of them found a single time. 1.6% of the sample lies in the top ten.

V drops 4 bases and J drops 3 bases, leaving 7 bases in between. The CDR3, from cysteine to phenylalanine, totals 13 residues. Only the CDR3 DNA stays, 39 bases, in frame from base 1. The germline V gene (reference sequence) gives CDR1 as LNHDA and CDR2 as SQIVND. The cohort consisted of 600 to 700 healthy bone marrow donors. Cohort members were all nominally healthy when sampled, although unrecorded immune exposures were likely present. The donor tested CMV seropositive and was one of the 289 seropositive cohort members. A peripheral blood sample was collected from each donor, and TCR beta sequencing was performed on peripheral blood mononuclear cells. Genomic DNA was extracted from the blood cell samples with the Qiagen DNeasy Blood Extraction Kit. In the case of this clone: Which antigen it targets is not known. Base qualities were left out, and no much larger clone turns up one base away.

The rearrangement combines TRBV19 with TRBJ1-5, with the D gene not confidently named. Source material: PBMCs. The receptor's source is a man younger than 40 in good health and CMV-seropositive. The DNA is as follows: TGTGCCAGTAGTAACCAGATCAATCAGCCCCAGCATTTT. The encoded protein is CASSNQINQPQHF.